The clone carrying this TCR beta chain came up a few times. The target antigen is unknown. Donors consisted of healthy bone marrow donors. CDR1 and CDR2 from the germline V gene are SNHLY and FYNNEI. Trimming took 10 bases from V and 4 from J; bases not matched to a gene: 15. The CDR3 totals 15 residues. PCR involved 60 Vbeta and 13 Jbeta primers. Produced via immunoSEQ multiplex PCR; TCRdb's table is partial and in-frame only. The data show fewer than 250,000 clones, with 82% seen just once and roughly 6% held by the top ten. These data are taken from a study of cytomegalovirus exposure and HLA in healthy donors. Study-wide results and limits: TCR beta V- and J-gene trimming, according to a later analysis, was linked to a missense DCLRE1C variant. Approximately 18,000 TCR beta sequences were associated with HLA alleles at 0.05 false discovery rate in a later analysis. The availability of immune exposure information extended only to CMV serostatus.

The receptor was isolated from a middle-aged man in good health and CMV-seropositive. Material: PBMCs. This chain uses TRBV2 with TRBJ1-2; TRBD1 aligns across 7 bases. The CDR3 coding sequence is TGTGCCACCAGCCCCGGCAGGGGGTTCACCTATGGCTACACCTTC. Amino acids: CATSPGRGFTYGYTF.